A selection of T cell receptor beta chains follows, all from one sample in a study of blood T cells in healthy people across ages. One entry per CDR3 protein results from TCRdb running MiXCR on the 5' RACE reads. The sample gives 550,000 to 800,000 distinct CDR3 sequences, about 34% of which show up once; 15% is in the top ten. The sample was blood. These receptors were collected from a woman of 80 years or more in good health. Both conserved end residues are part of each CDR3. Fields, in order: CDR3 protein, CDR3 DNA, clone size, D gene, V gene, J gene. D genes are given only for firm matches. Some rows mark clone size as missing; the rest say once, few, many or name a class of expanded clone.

CASSPTLQETQYF	TGCGCCAGCAGCCCCACCCTCCAAGAGACCCAGTACTTC	NA	NA	TRBV5-1	TRBJ2-5
CSVIRLAGPGETQYF	TGCAGCGTAATAAGACTAGCGGGGCCGGGGGAGACCCAGTACTTC	many	TRBD2	TRBV29-1	TRBJ2-5
CAWSPPPRLAATYEQYF	TGTGCCTGGTCACCGCCACCCAGACTAGCGGCAACCTACGAGCAGTACTTC	NA	TRBD2	TRBV7-2	TRBJ2-7
CSATGPGVTDTQYF	TGCAGTGCTACGGGACCGGGGGTAACAGATACGCAGTATTTT	many	NA	TRBV20-1	TRBJ2-3
CASSGTGKIRNEQFF	TGTGCCAGCAGTGGGACAGGGAAAATCAGGAATGAGCAGTTCTTC	many	TRBD1	TRBV12-3/TRBV12-4	TRBJ2-1
CAISEGLAGGYNEQFF	TGTGCCATCAGTGAGGGGCTAGCGGGGGGCTACAATGAGCAGTTCTTC	many	TRBD2	TRBV10-3	TRBJ2-1
CASSLGQVHNSPLHF	TGTGCCAGCAGCTTGGGACAGGTTCATAATTCACCCCTCCACTTT	few	TRBD1	TRBV11-2	TRBJ1-6
CASSPGPGTDTQYF	TGTGCCAGCAGCCCGGGACCCGGCACAGATACGCAGTATTTT	many	NA	TRBV5-6	TRBJ2-3
CASSLGGQFF	TGTGCCAGCAGTTTAGGTGGGCAGTTCTTC	many	NA	TRBV12-3/TRBV12-4	TRBJ2-1
CASSVGVDGETQFF	TGTGCCAGCAGCGTAGGGGTAGACGGGGAGACCCAGTTCTTC	NA	NA	TRBV9	TRBJ2-1
CASSPGTSGVYEQYF	TGCGCCAGCAGCCCAGGGACTAGCGGGGTCTACGAGCAGTACTTC	many	TRBD2	TRBV5-1	TRBJ2-7
CASSSTGGKYEQYF	TGTGCCAGCAGTTCGACAGGGGGAAAGTACGAGCAGTACTTC	many	TRBD1	TRBV6-2/TRBV6-3	TRBJ2-7
CASSLANRGGGGYTF	TGTGCCAGCAGCTTGGCCAATAGGGGGGGCGGCGGCTACACCTTC	few	NA	TRBV5-4	TRBJ1-2
CSASGGPGTGGAGTQYF	TGCAGTGCCAGTGGAGGGCCCGGGACAGGGGGCGCTGGTACGCAGTATTTT	many	TRBD1	TRBV20-1	TRBJ2-3
CASSQRGADEQFF	TGTGCCAGCAGCCAGCGGGGAGCGGATGAGCAGTTCTTC	many	TRBD2	TRBV6-5	TRBJ2-1
CASSRRDRRSYEQYF	TGTGCCAGCAGCCGAAGGGACAGGCGTTCCTACGAGCAGTACTTC	many	TRBD1	TRBV7-8	TRBJ2-7
CASSEQGFPYEQYF	TGTGCCAGCAGCGAACAGGGATTCCCCTACGAGCAGTACTTC	many	NA	TRBV9	TRBJ2-7
CSALTQQGARNEQFF	TGCAGTGCTTTAACTCAACAGGGGGCGCGTAATGAGCAGTTCTTC	many	TRBD1	TRBV20-1	TRBJ2-1
CASSPGTSGNTIYF	TGTGCCAGCAGCCCCGGGACCTCCGGAAACACCATATATTTT	NA	NA	TRBV14	TRBJ1-3
CASIFTAGGAYEQYF	TGCGCCAGCATCTTCACGGCAGGGGGGGCCTACGAGCAGTACTTC	NA	NA	TRBV5-1	TRBJ2-7
CASSRTGGQETQFF	TGTGCCAGCAGCCGGACAGGGGGCCAAGAGACCCAGTTCTTC	few	TRBD1	TRBV12-3/TRBV12-4	TRBJ2-1
CASSVVTENTEAFF	TGTGCCAGCAGCGTGGTCACAGAAAACACTGAAGCTTTCTTT	NA	NA	TRBV9	TRBJ1-1
CASRRSGTGGMAQHF	TGTGCCAGCAGACGTTCCGGGACAGGGGGTATGGCCCAGCATTTT	few	TRBD1	TRBV6-5	TRBJ1-5
CASIQSGTGNTEAFF	TGTGCCAGCATACAATCCGGGACAGGGAACACTGAAGCTTTCTTT	NA	TRBD1	TRBV6-6	TRBJ1-1
CASSRAAAREKLFF	TGTGCCAGCAGCCGCGCCGCGGCCCGGGAAAAACTGTTTTTT	NA	NA	TRBV12-3/TRBV12-4	TRBJ1-4
CASGTDTNTISGANVLTF	TGTGCCAGCGGGACCGACACCAATACGATCTCTGGGGCCAACGTCCTGACTTTC	NA	NA	TRBV27	TRBJ2-6
CASSHRGRMGDSPLHF	TGTGCCAGCAGCCACAGGGGGCGCATGGGGGACTCACCCCTCCACTTT	few	TRBD1	TRBV3-1	TRBJ1-6
CASSSSGTGFVGTEAFF	TGTGCCAGCAGTTCCTCCGGGACAGGGTTCGTTGGCACTGAAGCTTTCTTT	NA	TRBD1	TRBV27	TRBJ1-1
CASSVGQGYNSPLHF	TGTGCCAGCAGCGTAGGACAGGGTTATAATTCACCCCTCCACTTT	many	TRBD1	TRBV7-2	TRBJ1-6
CARGRTGAGYEQYF	TGTGCCCGTGGCAGGACAGGGGCGGGATACGAGCAGTACTTC	NA	TRBD1	TRBV11-2	TRBJ2-7
CSVAGQGVYGYTF	TGCAGCGTCGCCGGACAGGGAGTCTATGGCTACACCTTC	NA	TRBD1	TRBV29-1	TRBJ1-2
CSAIDRDRVTEAFF	TGCAGTGCTATAGACCGGGACAGGGTTACTGAAGCTTTCTTT	few	TRBD1	TRBV20-1	TRBJ1-1
CATSDGTGANVLTF	TGTGCCACCAGTGATGGAACTGGGGCCAACGTCCTGACTTTC	few	NA	TRBV24-1	TRBJ2-6
CASSPLPGGRHEQYF	TGTGCCAGCAGTCCGCTCCCAGGGGGCAGGCACGAGCAGTACTTC	few	TRBD1	TRBV6-6	TRBJ2-7
CSVVAGAGNEQFF	TGCAGCGTTGTGGCGGGAGCAGGGAATGAGCAGTTCTTC	NA	TRBD2	TRBV29-1	TRBJ2-1
CSVRSGQETQYF	TGCAGCGTTAGATCGGGCCAAGAGACCCAGTACTTC	many	NA	TRBV29-1	TRBJ2-5
CASSQTGRGTEQYF	TGTGCCAGCAGCCAAACGGGCAGGGGGACCGAGCAGTACTTC	NA	TRBD1	TRBV16	TRBJ2-7
CASSPTVASSYYGYTF	TGTGCCAGCAGCCCAACAGTAGCTTCCTCCTACTATGGCTACACCTTC	NA	NA	TRBV3-1	TRBJ1-2
CSAETGFYEQYF	TGCAGTGCCGAGACAGGTTTCTACGAGCAGTACTTC	many	NA	TRBV20-1	TRBJ2-7
CASSLWLEQYF	TGTGCCAGCAGCTTATGGCTCGAGCAGTACTTC	NA	NA	TRBV7-2	TRBJ2-7
CSASAKGTVGQPQHF	TGCAGTGCTAGCGCCAAAGGGACAGTTGGCCAGCCCCAGCATTTT	once	TRBD1	TRBV20-1	TRBJ1-5
CASSQDPVPWTRGPEAFF	TGCGCCAGCAGCCAGGACCCGGTACCCTGGACACGGGGGCCTGAAGCTTTCTTT	NA	NA	TRBV5-1	TRBJ1-1
CASGGGPNEKLFF	TGTGCGAGCGGAGGGGGCCCTAATGAAAAACTGTTTTTT	NA	TRBD1	TRBV30	TRBJ1-4